This TCR beta chain was sequenced during a study of CD8 T cells in ankylosing spondylitis. Overall study findings and caveats: Apparently characteristic of ankylosing spondylitis blood was a TCR beta motif (eight highly homologous variants). Matched synovial fluid from ankylosing spondylitis patients was reported to be enriched for disease-linked clones. Some of the motif variants had earlier been found in reactive arthritis patients' fluid and blood.

This clonotype was seen repeatedly, ten times or more. Its target is unknown. J lost 3 bases, V lost 2 bases, and 10 bases had no gene match. Germline CDR1 SGHRS, CDR2 YFSETQ. The CDR3 contains 16 residues. TCRdb called the 5' RACE reads again in MiXCR, with one record for every CDR3 protein. The sample includes 250,000 or so distinct CDR3 sequences, roughly a tenth of them seen just once. The TCR originated in a male donor with ankylosing spondylitis or in good health (not recorded which). J is TRBJ2-5 and V is TRBV5-1, with 7 bases aligning to TRBD1. The specimen sequenced was blood, either unsorted or a sorted T cell fraction (not recorded which). In nucleotides, the CDR3 is TGCGCCAGCAGCTTTTGGGACCCTCAGGGGGAAGAGACCCAGTACTTC. It yields the protein CASSFWDPQGEETQYF. Full variable domain (missing parts from reference TRBV5-1 and TRBJ2-5): KAGVTQTPRYLIKTRGQQVTLSCSPISGHRSVSWYQQTPGQGLQFLFEYFSETQRNKGNFPGRFSGRQFSNSRSEMNVSTLELGDSALYLCASSFWDPQGEETQYFGPGTRLLVL.